This TCR beta chain was obtained from a study of blood T cells in healthy people across ages. Combining a sample-barcoded 5' primer with a J-beta primer mix, a second PCR ran for roughly 6 to 11 cycles. Each of the samples gave a minimum of 2.5 million paired-end reads that contained CDR3. TCRdb re-analysed the 5' RACE reads in MiXCR, keeping a single row per CDR3 protein. The repertoire holds 580,000 or so distinct CDR3 sequences, roughly 48% seen once, with 20% to 25% in the top ten. In its sample, this clonotype was seen a few times. Healthy Russian Caucasian donors spanned ages roughly 6 to 90 years. The germline V gene has CDR1 SGHDN and CDR2 FVKESK. This CDR3 is 15 amino acids long. V lost 4 bases to trimming and J lost 7 bases; unmatched junction nucleotides: 8.

This clonotype originated in an elderly man in good health. The V gene is TRBV14, the J gene TRBJ2-1, with 9 bases that match TRBD2. Sequences were obtained from blood. The DNA for the CDR3 is TGTGCCAGCAGCCCCGGGACTAGCTTCTGGAATGAGCAGTTCTTC. Encoded protein: CASSPGTSFWNEQFF.